Listed here is a single TCR beta chain. The data are from a study of Tregs in tolerant kidney transplant recipients. CDR1 and CDR2 from the germline V gene are SNHLY and FYNNEI. V lost 0 bases to trimming and J lost 3 bases, with 15 bases between them. The CDR3 is 17 amino acids. The method was immunoSEQ multiplex PCR; TCRdb's version includes in-frame clones alone and lacks a portion of them. This repertoire shows about 240,000 clones, about 80% found once; its top ten account for less than 0.75%. The rearrangement uses TRBV2 and TRBJ1-5, with D unresolved. This sequence was found in a human donor in good health. Sequencing was performed on CD4+ T cells from blood. Here the CDR3 reads CASSEAPRRLINQPQHF. The CDR3 DNA sequence: TGTGCCAGCAGTGAAGCGCCCCGGAGACTAATCAATCAGCCCCAGCATTTT.